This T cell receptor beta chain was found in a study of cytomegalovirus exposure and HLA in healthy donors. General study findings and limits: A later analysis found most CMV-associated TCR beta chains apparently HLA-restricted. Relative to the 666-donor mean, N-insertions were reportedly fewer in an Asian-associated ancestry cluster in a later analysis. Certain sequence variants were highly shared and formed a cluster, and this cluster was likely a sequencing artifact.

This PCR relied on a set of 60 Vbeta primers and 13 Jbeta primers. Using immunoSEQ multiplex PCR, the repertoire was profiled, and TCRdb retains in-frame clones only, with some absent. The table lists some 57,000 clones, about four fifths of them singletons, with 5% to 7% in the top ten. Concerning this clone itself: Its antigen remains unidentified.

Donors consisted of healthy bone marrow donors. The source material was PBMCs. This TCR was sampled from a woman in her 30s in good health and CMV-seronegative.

Here the CDR3 reads CATTGEYTGELFF. DNA for the CDR3: TGTGCCACCACAGGAGAGTACACCGGGGAGCTGTTTTTT. This rearrangement joins TRBV11-1 to TRBJ2-2, with D possibly TRBD1 on 5 matching bases. V shed 10 bases and J shed 3 bases, with 12 bases lying between them. In germline, CDR1 is SGHAT, CDR2 FQDESV (reference sequence). The CDR3 is made up of 13 amino acids.